This TCR beta chain comes out of a study of response to subunit inactivated influenza vaccine. This clonotype has at least ten counts. Its antigen is currently unknown. Germline CDR1 SQVTM, CDR2 ANQGSEA. J gave up 1 base and V 8 bases, and 6 bases lay outside the gene matches. There are 13 residues in the CDR3. TCRdb re-analysed the RT-PCR reads in MiXCR, keeping a single row per CDR3 protein. In the table there are roughly 500,000 distinct CDR3 sequences, about 25% of which are singletons. Overall study results and limits: Seasonal influenza vaccination, on each occasion, was suggested by the authors to recruit few new T cells.

The material sequenced was CD4+ T cells sorted from PBMCs, taken roughly 5 days after vaccination. This rearrangement joins TRBV29-1 to TRBJ2-3, with 7 bases aligning to TRBD1. This TCR was recovered from a man between 45 and 60 years old who received an inactivated influenza vaccine. The CDR3 coding sequence is TGCAGCCCCGGACAGGTTCGCACAGATACGCAGTATTTT. Translating gives CSPGQVRTDTQYF.